A selection of T cell receptor beta chains follows, all from one sample in a study of early T cells in non-severe SARS-CoV-2 infection. TCRdb analysed the 5' RACE reads with MiXCR anew, one entry per CDR3 protein. The sample shows over 35,000 distinct CDR3 sequences, around 9.9% of them seen only once. The sequencing input was whole blood. The receptors stem from an adult who was a healthcare worker with PCR-confirmed SARS-CoV-2 infection or an uninfected control (not recorded which). The CDR3 runs from the conserved cysteine through the conserved F or W. A D gene is named only where the DNA matches it firmly. Clone sizes are given selectively: once, few, many, or a class where the clone is expanded.

clone_size: many
d_call: -
v_call: TRBV18
j_call: TRBJ2-7
cdr3_aa: CASSKQDGPYEQYF
cdr3_nt: TGTGCCAGCTCAAAACAAGACGGGCCCTACGAGCAGTACTTC

clone_size: -
d_call: -
v_call: TRBV6-5
j_call: TRBJ2-7
cdr3_aa: CASSYGGGGSLIYEQYF
cdr3_nt: TGTGCCAGCAGTTACGGCGGAGGGGGAAGTCTAATCTACGAGCAGTACTTC

clone_size: medium-sized
d_call: -
v_call: TRBV9
j_call: TRBJ2-5
cdr3_aa: CASSVARDETQYF
cdr3_nt: TGTGCCAGCAGCGTAGCCAGGGACGAGACCCAGTACTTC

clone_size: -
d_call: -
v_call: TRBV20-1
j_call: TRBJ2-3
cdr3_aa: CSARVLQDGGDTQYF
cdr3_nt: TGCAGTGCTAGAGTTCTTCAGGACGGAGGGGATACGCAGTATTTT

clone_size: -
d_call: -
v_call: TRBV29-1
j_call: TRBJ2-5
cdr3_aa: CSVEADQETQYF
cdr3_nt: TGCAGCGTTGAGGCAGACCAAGAGACCCAGTACTTC

clone_size: many
d_call: TRBD1
v_call: TRBV5-1
j_call: TRBJ1-5
cdr3_aa: CASSLEQGAWQPQHF
cdr3_nt: TGCGCCAGCAGCTTGGAGCAGGGGGCTTGGCAGCCCCAGCATTTT

clone_size: many
d_call: -
v_call: TRBV4-3
j_call: TRBJ1-5
cdr3_aa: CASSQDFGQNQPQHF
cdr3_nt: TGCGCCAGCAGCCAAGATTTCGGACAGAATCAGCCCCAGCATTTT

clone_size: few
d_call: -
v_call: TRBV7-2
j_call: TRBJ1-4
cdr3_aa: CASSLIHRDGVMFF
cdr3_nt: TGTGCCAGCAGCTTAATTCACCGGGACGGAGTTATGTTTTTT

clone_size: -
d_call: TRBD2
v_call: TRBV9
j_call: TRBJ2-1
cdr3_aa: CASSVLAGGYNEQFF
cdr3_nt: TGTGCCAGCAGCGTTCTAGCGGGGGGGTACAATGAGCAGTTCTTC

clone_size: few
d_call: -
v_call: TRBV12-3/TRBV12-4
j_call: TRBJ2-4
cdr3_aa: CASSLLGPGRDIQYF
cdr3_nt: TGTGCCAGCAGTTTACTTGGACCGGGGCGGGACATTCAGTACTTC

clone_size: few
d_call: TRBD2
v_call: TRBV3-1
j_call: TRBJ2-2
cdr3_aa: CASSQVRLAEKNTGELFF
cdr3_nt: TGTGCCAGCAGCCAAGTGCGGCTAGCGGAGAAAAACACCGGGGAGCTGTTTTTT

clone_size: many
d_call: -
v_call: TRBV2
j_call: TRBJ1-5
cdr3_aa: CASSAAGADNQPQHF
cdr3_nt: TGTGCCAGCAGTGCCGCGGGGGCTGACAATCAGCCCCAGCATTTT

clone_size: many
d_call: -
v_call: TRBV2
j_call: TRBJ1-1
cdr3_aa: CASSEVVGAGTEAFF
cdr3_nt: TGTGCCAGCAGTGAAGTTGTGGGGGCAGGGACTGAAGCTTTCTTT

clone_size: many
d_call: TRBD2
v_call: TRBV5-4
j_call: TRBJ2-1
cdr3_aa: CASSLSLAGATRNEQFF
cdr3_nt: TGTGCCAGCAGCTTGTCTCTAGCGGGGGCGACCCGGAATGAGCAGTTCTTC

clone_size: few
d_call: -
v_call: TRBV28
j_call: TRBJ1-5
cdr3_aa: CASSLDIQNQPQHF
cdr3_nt: TGTGCCAGCAGTTTAGACATACAGAATCAGCCCCAGCATTTT

clone_size: -
d_call: TRBD2
v_call: TRBV12-3/TRBV12-4
j_call: TRBJ2-1
cdr3_aa: CASSGGTSGDYNEQFF
cdr3_nt: TGTGCCAGCAGTGGAGGGACTAGCGGGGACTACAATGAGCAGTTCTTC

clone_size: -
d_call: TRBD2
v_call: TRBV7-2
j_call: TRBJ2-4
cdr3_aa: CASSVSNNPWVVAGGPLAKNIQYF
cdr3_nt: TGTGCCAGCAGCGTCTCTAATAACCCCTGGGTGGTAGCGGGGGGGCCTTTAGCCAAAAACATTCAGTACTTC

clone_size: many
d_call: -
v_call: TRBV12-3/TRBV12-4
j_call: TRBJ1-1
cdr3_aa: CASSFQGMTEAFF
cdr3_nt: TGTGCCAGCAGTTTTCAGGGGATGACTGAAGCTTTCTTT

clone_size: -
d_call: -
v_call: TRBV9
j_call: TRBJ2-5
cdr3_aa: CASSSPREETQYF
cdr3_nt: TGTGCCAGCAGCTCCCCCCGGGAAGAGACCCAGTACTTC

clone_size: few
d_call: -
v_call: TRBV10-3
j_call: TRBJ2-1
cdr3_aa: CAIRENEQFF
cdr3_nt: TGTGCCATCAGGGAAAATGAGCAGTTCTTC

clone_size: -
d_call: -
v_call: TRBV3-1
j_call: TRBJ1-1
cdr3_aa: CASSRTPGDEAFF
cdr3_nt: TGTGCCAGCAGCCGAACCCCGGGGGATGAAGCTTTCTTT

clone_size: many
d_call: -
v_call: TRBV5-4
j_call: TRBJ1-1
cdr3_aa: CASSLPTGTGNTEAFF
cdr3_nt: TGTGCCAGCAGCCTTCCTACCGGGACGGGAAACACTGAAGCTTTCTTT

clone_size: few
d_call: TRBD1
v_call: TRBV7-2
j_call: TRBJ2-7
cdr3_aa: CASSFHGTGLDEQYF
cdr3_nt: TGTGCCAGCAGCTTCCACGGGACAGGGTTAGACGAGCAGTACTTC

clone_size: few
d_call: -
v_call: TRBV7-6
j_call: TRBJ2-1
cdr3_aa: CASSLPSDSYNEQFF
cdr3_nt: TGTGCCAGCAGCTTACCGAGCGACTCCTACAATGAGCAGTTCTTC

clone_size: many
d_call: -
v_call: TRBV6-1
j_call: TRBJ2-5
cdr3_aa: CASSSWRETQYF
cdr3_nt: TGTGCCAGCAGTTCCTGGCGGGAGACCCAGTACTTC

clone_size: -
d_call: -
v_call: TRBV20-1
j_call: TRBJ2-5
cdr3_aa: CSARDETQYF
cdr3_nt: TGCAGTGCCAGGGATGAGACCCAGTACTTC

clone_size: many
d_call: -
v_call: TRBV11-3
j_call: TRBJ2-3
cdr3_aa: CASSQGGQSTDTQYF
cdr3_nt: TGTGCCAGCAGCCAGGGGGGGCAGAGCACAGATACGCAGTATTTT

clone_size: many
d_call: TRBD1
v_call: TRBV24-1
j_call: TRBJ2-5
cdr3_aa: CANGGQGEYQETQYF
cdr3_nt: TGTGCCAACGGTGGACAGGGGGAGTACCAAGAGACCCAGTACTTC

clone_size: -
d_call: -
v_call: TRBV9
j_call: TRBJ2-7
cdr3_aa: CASSVGNSLTYEQYF
cdr3_nt: TGTGCCAGCAGCGTAGGAAATAGCCTGACCTACGAGCAGTACTTC

clone_size: -
d_call: -
v_call: TRBV20-1
j_call: TRBJ1-5
cdr3_aa: CSGQSSNQPQHF
cdr3_nt: TGCAGTGGACAGTCTAGCAATCAGCCCCAGCATTTT

clone_size: -
d_call: -
v_call: TRBV7-9
j_call: TRBJ1-1
cdr3_aa: CASSLAVQYNTEAFF
cdr3_nt: TGTGCCAGCAGCTTAGCGGTACAGTATAACACTGAAGCTTTCTTT

clone_size: -
d_call: TRBD1
v_call: TRBV29-1
j_call: TRBJ1-4
cdr3_aa: CSVALTGGLIEKLFF
cdr3_nt: TGCAGCGTGGCCCTGACAGGGGGTCTGATTGAAAAACTGTTTTTT

clone_size: -
d_call: TRBD2
v_call: TRBV3-1
j_call: TRBJ2-2
cdr3_aa: CASSYWTSAPGELFF
cdr3_nt: TGTGCCAGCAGCTATTGGACTAGCGCCCCCGGGGAGCTGTTTTTT

clone_size: few
d_call: TRBD2
v_call: TRBV5-1
j_call: TRBJ2-1
cdr3_aa: CASSLALAGNNEQFF
cdr3_nt: TGCGCCAGCAGCTTGGCCCTAGCGGGGAACAATGAGCAGTTCTTC

clone_size: -
d_call: -
v_call: TRBV28
j_call: TRBJ2-7
cdr3_aa: CASTTSGQGLYEQYF
cdr3_nt: TGTGCCAGCACCACTTCGGGGCAGGGGTTGTACGAGCAGTACTTC

clone_size: many
d_call: -
v_call: TRBV14
j_call: TRBJ2-1
cdr3_aa: CASSQDTYNEQFF
cdr3_nt: TGTGCCAGCAGCCAAGATACCTACAATGAGCAGTTCTTC

clone_size: many
d_call: -
v_call: TRBV7-9
j_call: TRBJ1-1
cdr3_aa: CASRGLNTEAFF
cdr3_nt: TGTGCCAGCCGGGGATTGAACACTGAAGCTTTCTTT

clone_size: -
d_call: TRBD2
v_call: TRBV5-4
j_call: TRBJ2-4
cdr3_aa: CASSRKTSGGAKNIQYF
cdr3_nt: TGTGCCAGCAGTCGCAAGACTAGCGGGGGAGCCAAAAACATTCAGTACTTC